The 21 T cell receptor beta chains below all came from one sample that was sequenced in a study of T cell repertoires in cytomegalovirus infection. Each CDR3 protein gets one entry after TCRdb re-called the reads with MiXCR. The data show around 320,000 distinct CDR3 sequences, around a tenth seen once. The sequenced sample was PBMCs. These receptors all come from a human donor in good health (CMV status not recorded). Some clones in this sample may be carry-over from other donors' samples.

This clonotype was observed many times. The CDR3 DNA follows: TGTGCCAGCAGCCTCAAACAGGGTCGCACTGAAGCTTTCTTT. It encodes CASSLKQGRTEAFF. The genes are TRBV7-8 and TRBJ1-1; TRBD1 might be the D (6 bases). The CDR3 totals 14 residues. Trimming removed 5 bases from V and 4 bases from J, with 14 bases in between. Germline loops: CDR1 SGHVS, CDR2 FQNEAQ.

There are many counts of this clonotype. This rearrangement joins TRBV20-1 to TRBJ2-7; 10 positions agree with TRBD2. V dropped 0 bases and J dropped 2; count of bases not matched to a gene: 1. This CDR3 has 14 amino acids. Germline V gene sequence: CDR1 DFQATT, CDR2 SNEGSKA (reference sequence). The CDR3 bases are TGCAGTGCTAGAGAACTAGCGGGGACCTACGAGCAGTACTTC. Translation gives CSARELAGTYEQYF.

There are a few counts of this clonotype. The rearrangement links TRBV5-1 to TRBJ1-5; 11 bases match TRBD1. The ends lost 2 bases at V and 5 bases at J; junction bases unmatched: 3. Germline values: CDR1 SGHRS, CDR2 YFSETQ. This CDR3 spans 15 amino acids. CDR3 nucleotides: TGCGCCAGCAGCTTTGGACAGGGGGCTGATCAGCCCCAGCATTTT. Encoded protein: CASSFGQGADQPQHF.

The table lists this clonotype with a few counts. The chain is built from TRBV6-1 and TRBJ1-6, with a tentative D call TRBD1 (6 bases). The length of the CDR3 is 18 residues. Looked up from germline, CDR1 is MNHNS and CDR2 is SASEGT. Deletions cut 5 bases from V and 0 bases from J, with 17 bases between. This chain's CDR3 is CASSYGGRASSYNSPLHF. The CDR3 nucleotides are TGTGCCAGCAGTTATGGGGGCAGGGCCAGCTCCTATAATTCACCCCTCCACTTT.

This sequence joins TRBV20-1 and TRBJ1-1, with D tentatively TRBD1 (5 bases). The CDR3 spans 14 residues. Per the germline V gene, CDR1 is DFQATT and CDR2 is SNEGSKA (reference sequence). Trimming took 6 bases from V and 11 from J, leaving 25 bases between them. The CDR3 DNA follows: TGCAGTGCCCTTCCCGACAGCGCCCTAGCCTACGCTTTCTTT. Translating it yields CSALPDSALAYAFF.

This clonotype was seen a handful of times. The chain couples TRBV28 to TRBJ2-7, with D possibly being TRBD1 (5 bases). CDR1 and CDR2 (germline): MDHEN, SYDVKM. This CDR3 region has 11 residues. Trimming shortened V by 10 bases and J by 0 bases, and 7 bases separated the two germline ends. DNA for the CDR3: TGTGCCACCCAGGGCTCCTACGAGCAGTACTTC. This translates into CATQGSYEQYF.

This clonotype was detected a few times. The chain uses TRBV2 and TRBJ2-1; tentatively, D is TRBD1 (5 bases). Trimming stripped 5 bases from V and 2 bases from J, with 16 bases between. This CDR3 is built from 16 residues. The V gene's germline CDR1 is SNHLY and CDR2 FYNNEI. The CDR3 DNA sequence: TGTGCCAGCAGTACCGGACACGGGTTTACCTACAATGAGCAGTTCTTC. Protein sequence: CASSTGHGFTYNEQFF.

This clonotype has at least ten counts. The chain carries TRBV4-2 and TRBJ2-7, with 7 positions matching TRBD2. Germline trimming cut 0 bases from V and 0 bases from J; bases unmatched to any gene: 8. Looked up from germline, CDR1 is LGHNA and CDR2 is YNFKEQ. The CDR3 contains 17 residues. The CDR3: CASSQDQGTTSSYEQYF. The CDR3 DNA is TGTGCCAGCAGCCAAGATCAAGGGACTACCTCCTCCTACGAGCAGTACTTC.

This clonotype has at least ten counts. Germline and junction disagree at one end, which may indicate a read error. The chain couples TRBV7-2 to TRBJ1-1; D is perhaps TRBD1 (5 bases). Germline values: CDR1 SGHTA, CDR2 FQGNSA. This CDR3 is built from 14 residues. This chain's CDR3 is CASSLVRVNTEAFF. CDR3 DNA sequence: TGTGCCAGCAGTTTAGTCAGGGTGAACACTGAAGCTTTCTTT. The full variable domain, rest sourced from reference TRBV7-2 and TRBJ1-1, is GAGVSQSPSNKVTEKGKDVELRCDPISGHTALYWYRQSLGQGLEFLIYFQGNSAPDKSGLPSDRFSAERTGGSVSTLTIQRTQQEDSAVYLCASSLVRVNTEAFFGQGTRLTVV.

The gene calls are TRBV6-6 and TRBJ1-2, with D perhaps TRBD1 (6 bases). The CDR3 is 11 amino acids. Germline assignment: CDR1 MNHNY and CDR2 SVGAGI (reference sequence). V was clipped by 11 bases and J by 7 bases, with 14 bases between them. CDR3 nucleotides: TGTGCCGTGACAGGTCCCAGTGGCTACACCTTC. This sequence encodes CAVTGPSGYTF.

This clonotype was counted ten times or more. V usage is TRBV7-2 and J usage is TRBJ2-2; D perhaps matches TRBD2 (5 bases). This CDR3 is built from 15 residues. The V gene lost 10 bases and the J gene lost 3 bases, with 18 bases spanning the gap. CDR1 is SGHTA, CDR2 FQGNSA, per germline. This CDR3 is CANPPELRDTGELFF. As DNA, the CDR3 is TGTGCCAACCCACCAGAATTGCGGGACACCGGGGAGCTGTTTTTT. Using reference TRBV7-2 and TRBJ2-2 for the parts outside the CDR3, the full variable domain is GAGVSQSPSNKVTEKGKDVELRCDPISGHTALYWYRQSLGQGLEFLIYFQGNSAPDKSGLPSDRFSAERTGGSVSTLTIQRTQQEDSAVYLCANPPELRDTGELFFGEGSRLTVL.

In its sample, this clonotype was seen a few times. The chain joins TRBV27 to TRBJ2-7, with 8 positions matching TRBD2. Germline-derived CDR1 and CDR2 are MNHEY and SMNVEV (reference sequence). This CDR3 is 14 amino acids long. Trimming took 5 bases from V and 7 from J; bases not matched to a gene: 10. This CDR3 is CASSGGGGLGEQYF. In nucleotides, the CDR3 is TGTGCCAGCAGTGGGGGCGGGGGGTTAGGGGAGCAGTACTTC.

This clonotype was counted many times. The V and J genes are TRBV6-6 and TRBJ1-1; D not resolved. V lost 7 bases to trimming and J lost 5 bases, with 8 bases between them. Germline V gene data show CDR1 as MNHNY and CDR2 as SVGAGI (reference sequence). The CDR3 has 11 amino acids. CDR3 loop: CASIRQTEAFF. The CDR3 DNA follows: TGTGCCAGCATTAGGCAGACTGAAGCTTTCTTT.

The rearrangement uses TRBV20-1 and TRBJ2-3; no clear D. Trimming took off 0 bases at V and 2 bases at J, with 6 bases between the two ends. The CDR3 consists of 13 residues. Germline lookup yields CDR1 DFQATT and CDR2 SNEGSKA (reference sequence). CDR3 region: CSARDGVTDTQYF. The CDR3 nucleotides are TGCAGTGCTAGAGATGGAGTCACAGATACGCAGTATTTT.

This clonotype occurred a few times. CDR3: CASEGQGGSYEQYF. CDR3 bases: TGTGCCAGTGAAGGACAGGGAGGCTCCTACGAGCAGTACTTC. The gene calls are TRBV19 and TRBJ2-7; 8 bases are shared with TRBD1. Germline loops: CDR1 LNHDA, CDR2 SQIVND (reference sequence). The V gene end was trimmed by 8 bases and the J gene end by 0 bases; junction bases not matched to a gene: 6. CDR3 length equals 14 residues. The variable domain in full, with the rest retrieved from reference TRBV19 and TRBJ2-7, is DGGITQSPKYLFRKEGQNVTLSCEQNLNHDAMYWYRQDPGQGLRLIYYSQIVNDFQKGDIAEGYSVSREKKESFPLTVTSAQKNPTAFYLCASEGQGGSYEQYFGPGTRLTVT.

In this sample, this clonotype turned up a few times. The chain uses TRBV5-1 and TRBJ2-6; D call uncertain. The CDR3 extends over 18 amino acids. The V end lost 1 base, the J end lost 2 bases, and 16 bases lay between the germline ends. CDR1 SGHRS and CDR2 YFSETQ come from the germline V gene. CDR3 coding DNA: TGCGCCAGCAGCTTGATGTCAGGTACCACCGCTGGGGCCAACGTCCTGACTTTC. It encodes CASSLMSGTTAGANVLTF.

This clonotype was counted at least ten times. This chain connects TRBV28 to TRBJ1-5; no clear D. CDR3 size: 14 residues. The germline V and J ends were trimmed by 3 bases and 3 bases, with 9 bases remaining between them. Germline V lookup: CDR1 MDHEN, CDR2 SYDVKM. For the CDR3, the DNA is TGTGCCAGCAGTTTCTCACAGTACAATCAGCCCCAGCATTTT. This codes for CASSFSQYNQPQHF.

At least ten counts were recorded for this clonotype. The rearrangement joins TRBV4-1 to TRBJ1-5; perhaps TRBD1 as D (5 bases). The CDR3 is 13 residues long. Germline V gene sequence: CDR1 MGHRA, CDR2 YSYEKL. The V end lost 4 bases, the J end lost 5 bases, and 9 bases lay between the germline ends. CDR3: CASSPDTYQPQHF. The CDR3 DNA is TGCGCCAGCAGCCCGGACACCTATCAGCCCCAGCATTTT.

This clonotype was seen many times. CDR3 residues: CASSRDPGSSEGQPQHF. CDR3 DNA sequence: TGCGCCAGCAGCCGAGACCCGGGCTCTTCCGAGGGTCAGCCCCAGCATTTT. The V and J genes are TRBV5-1 and TRBJ1-5; D call uncertain. V gave up 4 bases and J gave up 6 bases, with 23 bases separating them. The CDR3 is 17 amino acids. CDR1 and CDR2 (germline): SGHRS, YFSETQ. Complete variable domain (other parts from reference TRBV5-1 and TRBJ1-5): KAGVTQTPRYLIKTRGQQVTLSCSPISGHRSVSWYQQTPGQGLQFLFEYFSETQRNKGNFPGRFSGRQFSNSRSEMNVSTLELGDSALYLCASSRDPGSSEGQPQHFGDGTRLSIL.

This clonotype occurred once. It may be a read error: a sequence one base away is much more abundant. V and J are TRBV7-8 and TRBJ2-1; D may match TRBD1 or TRBD2 (6 bases each). The V end lost 4 bases, the J end lost 5 bases, and 15 bases lay between the germline ends. CDR1 is SGHVS and CDR2 is FQNEAQ in the germline V gene. CDR3 length: 15 amino acids. The CDR3 sequence: CASSSPEGGNNEQFF. CDR3 in DNA: TGTGCCAGCAGCTCCCCCGAGGGGGGCAACAATGAGCAGTTCTTC.

The sample holds many counts of this clonotype. This chain uses TRBV28 with TRBJ1-3; D unclear. Trimming removed 3 bases from V and 5 bases from J, with 17 bases in between. This CDR3 is built from 16 residues. CDR1 is MDHEN, CDR2 SYDVKM, per germline. In DNA form, the CDR3 reads TGTGCCAGCAGTTTGTTTTCCCGGATTCAGCGAAACACCATATATTTT. Its protein product is CASSLFSRIQRNTIYF.